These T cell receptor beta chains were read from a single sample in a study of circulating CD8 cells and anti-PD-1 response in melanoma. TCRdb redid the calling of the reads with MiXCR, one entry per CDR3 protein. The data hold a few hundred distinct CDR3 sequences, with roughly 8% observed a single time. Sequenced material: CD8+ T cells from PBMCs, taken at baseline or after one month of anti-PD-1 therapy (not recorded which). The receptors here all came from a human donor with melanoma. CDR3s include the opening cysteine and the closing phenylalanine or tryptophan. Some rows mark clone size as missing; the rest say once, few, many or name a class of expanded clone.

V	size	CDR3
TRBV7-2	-	CASSLGGQDYEQYF
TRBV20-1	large	CSARPRGRNTGELFF
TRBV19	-	CASSMRTPDSPLHF
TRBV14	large	CASSQNTWNEQFF